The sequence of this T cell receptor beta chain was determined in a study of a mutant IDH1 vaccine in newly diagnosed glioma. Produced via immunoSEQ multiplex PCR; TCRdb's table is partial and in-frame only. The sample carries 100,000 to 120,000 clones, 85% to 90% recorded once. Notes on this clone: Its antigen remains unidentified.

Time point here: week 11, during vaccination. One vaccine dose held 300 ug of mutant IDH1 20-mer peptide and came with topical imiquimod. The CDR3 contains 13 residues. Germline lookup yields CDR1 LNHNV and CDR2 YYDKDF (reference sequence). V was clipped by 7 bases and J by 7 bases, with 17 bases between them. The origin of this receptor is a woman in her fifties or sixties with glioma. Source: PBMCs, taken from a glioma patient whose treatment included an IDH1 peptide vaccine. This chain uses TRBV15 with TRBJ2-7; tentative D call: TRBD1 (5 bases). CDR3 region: CATTPDRAGEQYF. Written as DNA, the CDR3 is TGTGCCACCACTCCCGACAGAGCAGGAGAGCAGTACTTC.